These 21 T cell receptor beta chains were sequenced from one sample in a study of blood T cell repertoires in COVID-19 (dated by TCRdb to 2018 to 2021). Library construction relied on the immunoSEQ multiplex PCR assay. Sourced from immuneACCESS, this table was stored by TCRdb with only in-frame sequences that have V and J called. A share of the clones is absent; for the studies checked, an unresolved V gene accounts for under half, and the remainder has no known explanation. The sample contains approximately 60,000 clones, 80% to 90% of them found a single time. Of the sample, around 6.9% falls within the top ten clones. Sequenced material: peripheral blood. The receptors shown here come from a man aged 55 to 70 with active or convalescent COVID-19.

This chain joins TRBV7-9 and TRBJ2-1, with D perhaps matching TRBD2 (5 bases). The V and J ends lost 2 bases and 3 bases respectively, with 8 bases between them. The CDR3 extends over 14 amino acids. CDR1 and CDR2 (germline): SEHNR, FQNEAQ (reference sequence). The DNA of the CDR3 is TGTGCCAGCAGCTTAAGCCGGGGCTACAATGAGCAGTTCTTC. The encoded protein is CASSLSRGYNEQFF.

The chain joins TRBV6-1 to TRBJ2-7, with 7 bases lining up with TRBD1. The length of the CDR3 is 17 residues. V shed 4 bases, J shed 5 bases, and the junction held 17 bases outside the gene matches. Germline CDR1 is MNHNS and CDR2 is SASEGT. The CDR3 region has the DNA TGTGCCAGCAGTGGCTCGAGGGGTGGGGACAGACGTGACGAGCAGTACTTC. Translating it yields CASSGSRGGDRRDEQYF.

The rearrangement uses TRBV5-1 and TRBJ1-2; D might be TRBD1 (6 bases). There are 14 residues in the CDR3. Trimming shortened V by 4 bases and J by 4 bases, and 14 bases separated the two germline ends. Germline V gene lookup returns CDR1 SGHRS and CDR2 YFSETQ. CDR3 region: CASSLLGASYGYTF. The CDR3 region has the DNA TGCGCCAGCAGCCTGCTGGGGGCTTCCTATGGCTACACCTTC. Combining the CDR3 with reference TRBV5-1 and TRBJ1-2 gives the whole variable domain KAGVTQTPRYLIKTRGQQVTLSCSPISGHRSVSWYQQTPGQGLQFLFEYFSETQRNKGNFPGRFSGRQFSNSRSEMNVSTLELGDSALYLCASSLLGASYGYTFGSGTRLTVV.

The chain joins TRBV6-1 to TRBJ2-7; the match to TRBD2 covers 9 bases. The CDR3 consists of 17 residues. Germline CDR1 MNHNS, CDR2 SASEGT. V shed 4 bases and J 4 bases; nucleotides not matched to a gene: 14. CDR3 sequence (DNA): TGTGCCAGCAGTGCGCGACAGGGAGGGACTAGCAGTTACGAGCAGTACTTC. Translation gives CASSARQGGTSSYEQYF.

This chain connects TRBV7-6 to TRBJ1-1, with a possible D match to TRBD1 (5 bases). Germline V gene sequence: CDR1 SGHVS, CDR2 FNYEAQ. The CDR3 is 17 amino acids. The germline V and J ends were trimmed by 1 base and 0 bases, with 15 bases remaining between them. The CDR3 DNA reads TGTGCCAGCAGCTTAGGCGGACTCCGGGGGATGAACACTGAAGCTTTCTTT. This sequence encodes CASSLGGLRGMNTEAFF.

In its sample, this clone was seen once. This chain uses TRBV2 with TRBJ1-1; 7 positions agree with TRBD1. The J segment lost 4 bases and the V segment lost 4 bases, leaving 6 bases of the junction unmatched. The CDR3 loop spans 14 amino acids. CDR1 is SNHLY, CDR2 FYNNEI, per germline. CDR3 in amino acids: CASSAAQGVTEAFF. The CDR3 DNA follows: TGTGCCAGCAGTGCGGCCCAGGGGGTCACTGAAGCTTTCTTT.

In DNA, the CDR3 is TGCGCCAGCAGCGCAGGGGGTGTGGAGACCGGGGAGCTGTTTTTT. Translation: CASSAGGVETGELFF. The rearrangement uses TRBV4-3 and TRBJ2-2; 7 bases are a match to TRBD1. The CDR3 extends over 15 amino acids. The V gene's germline CDR1 is LGHNA and CDR2 YSLEER. V was clipped by 5 bases and J by 5 bases; unmatched bases: 8.

This clone was detected a few times. The chain carries TRBV30 and TRBJ2-3; 8 bases line up with TRBD2. CDR1 and CDR2 (germline): GTSNPN, SVGIG (reference sequence). The CDR3 consists of 15 residues. V was pared by 0 bases and J by 4 bases, with 6 bases of the junction left unmatched. DNA of the CDR3: TGTGCCTGGAGTGTACATTCCGGGAGGGCAGATACGCAGTATTTT. This encodes CAWSVHSGRADTQYF. Together with reference TRBV30 and TRBJ2-3, the CDR3 gives the full variable domain: SQTIHQWPATLVQPVGSPLSLECTVEGTSNPNLYWYRQAAGRGLQLLFYSVGIGQISSEVPQNLSASRPQDRQFILSSKKLLLSDSGFYLCAWSVHSGRADTQYFGPGTRLTVL.

J is TRBJ1-6 and V is TRBV5-5, with TRBD1 matching 9 bases. This CDR3 spans 15 amino acids. The germline V gene has CDR1 SGHKS and CDR2 YYEKEE (reference sequence). The junction had 4 bases not matched to a gene; V was cut back by 2 bases and J by 7 bases. The DNA of the CDR3 is TGTGCCAGCAGCTTTTTGGACAGGGGCAATTCACCCCTCCACTTT. It codes for CASSFLDRGNSPLHF.

The CDR3 sequence: CASDTMPGQNTEAFF. The CDR3 DNA reads as TGTGCCAGTGACACTATGCCGGGACAGAACACTGAAGCTTTCTTT. The rearrangement links TRBV19 to TRBJ1-1, with a weak D call TRBD1 (6 bases). Germline V CDR1 and CDR2: LNHDA, SQIVND (reference sequence). The CDR3 contains 15 residues. Trimming removed 8 bases from V and 1 base from J, with 17 bases in between. The full variable domain, its missing parts supplied by reference TRBV19 and TRBJ1-1, is DGGITQSPKYLFRKEGQNVTLSCEQNLNHDAMYWYRQDPGQGLRLIYYSQIVNDFQKGDIAEGYSVSREKKESFPLTVTSAQKNPTAFYLCASDTMPGQNTEAFFGQGTRLTVV.

This clone was recorded once. The rearrangement joins TRBV6-4 to TRBJ2-1; D gene uncertain. This CDR3 contains 13 residues. Germline lookup yields CDR1 MRHNA and CDR2 SNTAGT. V was pared by 2 bases and J by 12 bases, with 14 bases between. CDR3 protein: CASSDGVSRRQFF. CDR3 DNA sequence: TGTGCCAGCAGTGACGGAGTTAGCCGTAGGCAGTTCTTC.

V is TRBV15 and J is TRBJ2-1; D gene unclear. Germline V gene data show CDR1 as LNHNV and CDR2 as YYDKDF (reference sequence). CDR3 size: 14 residues. V dropped 1 base and J dropped 2 bases, with 6 bases sitting between them. The CDR3: CATSRGSAYNEQFF. The DNA of the CDR3 is TGTGCCACCAGCAGAGGGAGTGCCTACAATGAGCAGTTCTTC.

The chain is built from TRBV18 and TRBJ2-7; D is perhaps TRBD1 (5 bases). V lost 3 bases and J lost 3, with 12 bases in between. The CDR3 runs to 14 residues. Germline loops: CDR1 KGHSH, CDR2 LQKENI. CDR3 coding DNA: TGTGCCAGCTCACCCCAGGACATGAACTACGAGCAGTACTTC. It translates to CASSPQDMNYEQYF.

The V gene is TRBV5-1, the J gene TRBJ1-6; TRBD1 aligns across 9 bases. The CDR3 consists of 14 residues. The germline V gene has CDR1 SGHRS and CDR2 YFSETQ. Trimming at V came to 2 bases and at J to 8 bases, leaving 2 bases not matched to a gene. The CDR3 region has the DNA TGCGCCAGCAGCTTACGGGACAGGGATTCACCCCTCCACTTT. It encodes CASSLRDRDSPLHF.

V is TRBV20-1 and J is TRBJ2-2; weak D call: TRBD2 (5 bases). The CDR3 covers 11 residues. The ends were cut back, 5 bases at V and 7 bases at J, with 8 bases in the middle. Germline lookup yields CDR1 DFQATT and CDR2 SNEGSKA (reference sequence). CDR3 residues: CSARTGGELFF. In DNA, the CDR3 is TGCAGTGCTCGGACTGGCGGGGAGCTGTTTTTT.

The chain combines TRBV6-5 with TRBJ2-1; 8 bases line up with TRBD2. This CDR3 comprises 15 residues. The V gene end was trimmed by 5 bases and the J gene end by 10 bases; junction bases not matched to a gene: 13. The germline V gene encodes CDR1 MNHEY and CDR2 SVGAGI. This CDR3 is CASSPGGVGPIEQFF. DNA of the CDR3: TGTGCCAGCAGTCCGGGGGGGGTGGGTCCAATCGAGCAGTTCTTC.

The chain is built from TRBV5-1 and TRBJ1-1, with D hard to call. Trimming removed 4 bases at V and 0 bases at J, with 16 bases between. Germline V gene sequence: CDR1 SGHRS, CDR2 YFSETQ. The CDR3 totals 16 residues. The CDR3 DNA follows: TGCGCCAGCAGCGGATTCGGGGTGGATATGAACACTGAAGCTTTCTTT. Its protein is CASSGFGVDMNTEAFF. Filled out from reference TRBV5-1 and TRBJ1-1, the complete variable domain reads KAGVTQTPRYLIKTRGQQVTLSCSPISGHRSVSWYQQTPGQGLQFLFEYFSETQRNKGNFPGRFSGRQFSNSRSEMNVSTLELGDSALYLCASSGFGVDMNTEAFFGQGTRLTVV.

The gene calls are TRBV2 and TRBJ1-5, with 7 bases lining up with TRBD1. This CDR3 contains 14 residues. With 5 bases clipped from V and 6 bases from J, the junction kept 7 bases outside the gene matches. Germline V CDR1 and CDR2: SNHLY, FYNNEI. The CDR3 coding sequence is TGTGCCAGCAGTACGAGACAGGGAAGTCAGCCCCAGCATTTT. As protein: CASSTRQGSQPQHF. The full variable domain, with the rest looked up from reference TRBV2 and TRBJ1-5, is EPEVTQTPSHQVTQMGQEVILRCVPISNHLYFYWYRQILGQKVEFLVSFYNNEISEKSEIFDDQFSVERPDGSNFTLKIRSTKLEDSAMYFCASSTRQGSQPQHFGDGTRLSIL.

The J gene is TRBJ2-7, the V gene TRBV10-3, with D unclear. The CDR3 is 13 amino acids. Germline-derived CDR1 and CDR2 are ENHRY and SYGVKD. Trimming removed 0 bases at V and 3 bases at J, with 6 bases between. This CDR3 reads CAISESPRYEQYF. The DNA for the CDR3 is TGTGCCATCAGTGAGTCCCCGCGCTACGAGCAGTACTTC.

The CDR3 DNA follows: TGTGCCAGCTCACCATTCGACAGGGAATACAATCAGCCCCAGCATTTT. Protein: CASSPFDREYNQPQHF. The chain links TRBV18 to TRBJ1-5; 7 bases map to TRBD1. Germline V gene data show CDR1 as KGHSH and CDR2 as LQKENI. The CDR3 has 16 amino acids. V shed 2 bases and J 3 bases; nucleotides not matched to a gene: 7.

The chain carries TRBV6-5 and TRBJ1-2, with 9 bases lining up with TRBD1. Trimming at V came to 6 bases and at J to 8 bases, leaving 7 bases not matched to a gene. The CDR3 has 13 residues. Germline loops: CDR1 MNHEY, CDR2 SVGAGI. The CDR3 DNA sequence: TGTGCCAGCAGCCTGGACAGGGGAGGAGGCTACACCTTC. Protein: CASSLDRGGGYTF.